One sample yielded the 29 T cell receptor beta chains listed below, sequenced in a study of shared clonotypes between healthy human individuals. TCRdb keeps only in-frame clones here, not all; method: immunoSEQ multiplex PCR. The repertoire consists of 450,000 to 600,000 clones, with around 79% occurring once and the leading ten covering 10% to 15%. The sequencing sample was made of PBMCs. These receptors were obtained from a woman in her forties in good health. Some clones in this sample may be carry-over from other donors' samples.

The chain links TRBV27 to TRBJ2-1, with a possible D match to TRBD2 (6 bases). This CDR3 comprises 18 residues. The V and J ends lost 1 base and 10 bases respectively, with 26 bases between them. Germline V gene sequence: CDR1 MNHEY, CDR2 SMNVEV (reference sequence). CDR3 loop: CASSLWRRGTLADGEQFF. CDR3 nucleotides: TGTGCCAGCAGTTTATGGAGGCGAGGGACTTTAGCGGATGGGGAGCAGTTCTTC.

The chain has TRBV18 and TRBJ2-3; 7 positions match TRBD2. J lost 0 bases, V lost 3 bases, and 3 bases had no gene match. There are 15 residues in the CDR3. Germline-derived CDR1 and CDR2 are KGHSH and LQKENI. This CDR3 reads CASSPTSLSTDTQYF. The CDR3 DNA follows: TGTGCCAGCTCACCGACTAGCCTTAGCACAGATACGCAGTATTTT.

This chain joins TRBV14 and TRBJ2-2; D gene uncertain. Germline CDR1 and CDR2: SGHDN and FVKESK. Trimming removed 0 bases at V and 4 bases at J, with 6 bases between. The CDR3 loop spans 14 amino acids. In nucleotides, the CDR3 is TGTGCCAGCAGCCAAGACCTCATCACCGGGGAGCTGTTTTTT. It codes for CASSQDLITGELFF.

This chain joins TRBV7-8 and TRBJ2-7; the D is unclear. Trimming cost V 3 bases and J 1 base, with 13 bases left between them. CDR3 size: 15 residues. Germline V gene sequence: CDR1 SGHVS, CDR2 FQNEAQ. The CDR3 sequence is CASSFDTTRSYEQYF. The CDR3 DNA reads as TGTGCCAGCAGCTTTGATACTACCCGATCCTACGAGCAGTACTTC.

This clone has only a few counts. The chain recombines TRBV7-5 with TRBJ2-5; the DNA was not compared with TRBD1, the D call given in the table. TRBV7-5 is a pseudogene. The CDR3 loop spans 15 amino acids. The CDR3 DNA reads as TGTGCCAGAAGCTTAGCGATTACAGGGAAAGAGACCCAGTACTTC. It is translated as CARSLAITGKETQYF.

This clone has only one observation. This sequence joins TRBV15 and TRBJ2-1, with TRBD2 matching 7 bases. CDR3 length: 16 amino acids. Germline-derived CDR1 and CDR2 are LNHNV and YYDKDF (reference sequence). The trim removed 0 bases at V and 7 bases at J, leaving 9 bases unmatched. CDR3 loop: CATSREWAGVGNEQFF. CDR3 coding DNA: TGTGCCACCAGCAGAGAGTGGGCGGGAGTGGGGAATGAGCAGTTCTTC.

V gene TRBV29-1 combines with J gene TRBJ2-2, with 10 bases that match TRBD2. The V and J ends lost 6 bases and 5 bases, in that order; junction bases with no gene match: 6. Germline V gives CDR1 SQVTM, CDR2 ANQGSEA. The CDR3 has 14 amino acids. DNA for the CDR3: TGCAGCGTACCTAGCGGGAGTCGGACCGGGGAGCTGTTTTTT. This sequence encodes CSVPSGSRTGELFF.

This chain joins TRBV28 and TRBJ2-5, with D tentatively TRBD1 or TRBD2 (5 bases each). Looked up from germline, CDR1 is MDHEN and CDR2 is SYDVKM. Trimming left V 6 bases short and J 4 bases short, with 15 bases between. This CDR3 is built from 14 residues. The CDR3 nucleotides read TGTGCCAGCAGCCGAGGGGAGTCGGGAGAGACCCAGTACTTC. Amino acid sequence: CASSRGESGETQYF. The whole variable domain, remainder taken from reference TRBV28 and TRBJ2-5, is DVKVTQSSRYLVKRTGEKVFLECVQDMDHENMFWYRQDPGLGLRLIYFSYDVKMKEKGDIPEGYSVSREKKERFSLILESASTNQTSMYLCASSRGESGETQYFGPGTRLLVL.

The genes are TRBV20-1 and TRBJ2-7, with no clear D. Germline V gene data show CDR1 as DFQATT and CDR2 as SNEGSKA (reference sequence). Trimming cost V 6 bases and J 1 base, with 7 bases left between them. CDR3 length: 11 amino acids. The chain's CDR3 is CSAGWSYEQYF. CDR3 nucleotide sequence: TGCAGTGCAGGGTGGTCCTACGAGCAGTACTTC.

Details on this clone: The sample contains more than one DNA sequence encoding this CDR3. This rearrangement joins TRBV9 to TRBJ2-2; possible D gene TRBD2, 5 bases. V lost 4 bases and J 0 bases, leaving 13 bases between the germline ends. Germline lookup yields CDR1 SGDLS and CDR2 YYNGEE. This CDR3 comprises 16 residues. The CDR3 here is CASSPRTGTNTGELFF. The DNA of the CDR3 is TGTGCCAGCAGCCCCCGTACGGGGACGAACACCGGGGAGCTGTTTTTT.

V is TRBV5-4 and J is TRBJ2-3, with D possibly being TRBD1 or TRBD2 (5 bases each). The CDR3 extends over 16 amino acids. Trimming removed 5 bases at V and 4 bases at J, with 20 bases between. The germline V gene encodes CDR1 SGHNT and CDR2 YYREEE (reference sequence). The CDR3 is CASRSGPPGRADTQYF. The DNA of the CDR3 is TGTGCCAGCAGGTCGGGACCCCCGGGGCGTGCAGATACGCAGTATTTT.

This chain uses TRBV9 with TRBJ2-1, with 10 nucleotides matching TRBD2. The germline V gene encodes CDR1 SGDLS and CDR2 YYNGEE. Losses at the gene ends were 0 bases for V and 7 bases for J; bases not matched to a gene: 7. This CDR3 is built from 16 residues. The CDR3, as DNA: TGTGCCAGCAGCGTAGGCCTCGGACTAGCGGAGAATGAGCAGTTCTTC. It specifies CASSVGLGLAENEQFF. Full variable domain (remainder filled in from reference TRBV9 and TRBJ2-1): DSGVTQTPKHLITATGQRVTLRCSPRSGDLSVYWYQQSLDQGLQFLIQYYNGEERAKGNILERFSAQQFPDLHSELNLSSLELGDSALYFCASSVGLGLAENEQFFGPGTRLTVL.

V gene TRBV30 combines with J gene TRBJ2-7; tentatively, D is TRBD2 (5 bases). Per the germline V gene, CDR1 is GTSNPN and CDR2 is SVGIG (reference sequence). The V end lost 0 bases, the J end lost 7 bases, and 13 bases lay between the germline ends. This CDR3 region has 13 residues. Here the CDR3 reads CAWSVGVAREQYF. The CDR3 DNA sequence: TGTGCCTGGAGTGTTGGAGTAGCGCGTGAGCAGTACTTC.

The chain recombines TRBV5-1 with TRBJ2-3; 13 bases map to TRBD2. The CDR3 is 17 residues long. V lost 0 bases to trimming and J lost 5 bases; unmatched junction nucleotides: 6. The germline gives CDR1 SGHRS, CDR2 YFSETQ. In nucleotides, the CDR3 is TGCGCCAGCAGCTTGGGACTCGGACTAGCGGGAGTAGATACGCAGTATTTT. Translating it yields CASSLGLGLAGVDTQYF.

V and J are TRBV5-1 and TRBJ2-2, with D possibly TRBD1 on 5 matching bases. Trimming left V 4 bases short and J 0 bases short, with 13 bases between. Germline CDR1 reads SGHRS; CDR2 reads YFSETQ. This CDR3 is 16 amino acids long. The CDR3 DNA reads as TGCGCCAGCAGCCGAACGAGACAGACGAACACCGGGGAGCTGTTTTTT. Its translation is CASSRTRQTNTGELFF.

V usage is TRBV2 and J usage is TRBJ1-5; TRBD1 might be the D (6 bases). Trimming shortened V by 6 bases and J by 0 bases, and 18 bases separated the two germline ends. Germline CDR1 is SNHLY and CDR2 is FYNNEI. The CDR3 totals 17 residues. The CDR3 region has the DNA TGTGCCAGCAGCCCGACAGGCACCATATATAGCAATCAGCCCCAGCATTTT. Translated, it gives CASSPTGTIYSNQPQHF.

CDR3 sequence reads: CASSETTKATDTQYF. The CDR3 nucleotides read TGTGCCAGCAGTGAAACTACCAAAGCCACAGATACGCAGTATTTT. V is TRBV6-1 and J is TRBJ2-3; D call uncertain. CDR3 length: 15 residues. V was clipped by 2 bases and J by 2 bases, with 11 bases between them. Per the germline V gene, CDR1 is MNHNS and CDR2 is SASEGT.

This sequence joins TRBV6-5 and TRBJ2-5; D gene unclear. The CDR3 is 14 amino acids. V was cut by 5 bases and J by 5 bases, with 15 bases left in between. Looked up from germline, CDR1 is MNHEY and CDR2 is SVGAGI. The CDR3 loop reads CASSLTSLGETQYF. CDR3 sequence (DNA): TGTGCCAGCAGTCTAACCTCGCTCGGGGAGACCCAGTACTTC.

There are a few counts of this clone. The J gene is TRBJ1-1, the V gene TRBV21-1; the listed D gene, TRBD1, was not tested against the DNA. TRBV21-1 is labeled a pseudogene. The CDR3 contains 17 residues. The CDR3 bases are TGTGCCAGCAGCGCCGGGACACCCGTCTTCATGAACACTGAAGCTTTCTTT. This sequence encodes CASSAGTPVFMNTEAFF.

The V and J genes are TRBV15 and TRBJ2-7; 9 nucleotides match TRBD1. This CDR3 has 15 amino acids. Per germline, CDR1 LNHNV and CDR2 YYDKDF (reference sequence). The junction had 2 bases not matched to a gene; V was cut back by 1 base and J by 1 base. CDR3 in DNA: TGTGCCACCAGCAGAGCCGGGACAGGGTCCTACGAGCAGTACTTC. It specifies CATSRAGTGSYEQYF.

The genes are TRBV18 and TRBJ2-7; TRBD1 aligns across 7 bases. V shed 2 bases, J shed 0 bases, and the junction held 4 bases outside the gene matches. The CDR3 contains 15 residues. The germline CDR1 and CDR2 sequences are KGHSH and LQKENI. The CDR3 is CASSPSTGSSYEQYF. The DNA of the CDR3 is TGTGCCAGCTCACCATCGACAGGGAGCTCCTACGAGCAGTACTTC.

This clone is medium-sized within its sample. The CDR3 here is CASSDYLAGRYEQYF. For the CDR3, the DNA is TGTGCCAGCAGTGACTACCTAGCGGGACGGTACGAGCAGTACTTC. The chain recombines TRBV27 with TRBJ2-7; TRBD2 agrees at 9 bases. This CDR3 spans 15 amino acids. The V gene's germline CDR1 is MNHEY and CDR2 SMNVEV (reference sequence). V trimming: 5 bases; J trimming: 4 bases; junction bases outside the gene matches: 9.

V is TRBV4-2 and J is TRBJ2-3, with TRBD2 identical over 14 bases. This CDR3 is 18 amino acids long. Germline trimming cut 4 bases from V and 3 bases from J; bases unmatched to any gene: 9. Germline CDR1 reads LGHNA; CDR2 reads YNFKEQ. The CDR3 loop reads CASSPLGTSGRGTDTQYF. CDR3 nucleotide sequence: TGTGCCAGCAGCCCCCTGGGGACTAGCGGGAGAGGGACAGATACGCAGTATTTT.

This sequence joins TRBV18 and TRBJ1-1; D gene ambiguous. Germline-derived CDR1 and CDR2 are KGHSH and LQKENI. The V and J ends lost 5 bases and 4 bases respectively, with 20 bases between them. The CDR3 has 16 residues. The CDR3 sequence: CASSDRLGAHVTEAFF. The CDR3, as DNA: TGTGCCAGCTCAGACCGACTCGGAGCGCATGTCACTGAAGCTTTCTTT.

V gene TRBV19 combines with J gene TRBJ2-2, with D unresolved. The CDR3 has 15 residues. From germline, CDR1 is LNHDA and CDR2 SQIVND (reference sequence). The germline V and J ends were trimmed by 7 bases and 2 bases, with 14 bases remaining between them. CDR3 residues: CASTQVSGNTGELFF. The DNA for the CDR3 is TGTGCCAGTACCCAAGTTTCCGGCAACACCGGGGAGCTGTTTTTT.

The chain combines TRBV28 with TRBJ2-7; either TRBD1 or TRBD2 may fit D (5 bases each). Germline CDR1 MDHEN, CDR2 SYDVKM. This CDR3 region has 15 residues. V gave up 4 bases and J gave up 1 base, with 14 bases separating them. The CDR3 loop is CASSSPRGFSYEQYF. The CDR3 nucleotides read TGTGCCAGCAGTTCCCCGAGGGGCTTTTCCTACGAGCAGTACTTC.

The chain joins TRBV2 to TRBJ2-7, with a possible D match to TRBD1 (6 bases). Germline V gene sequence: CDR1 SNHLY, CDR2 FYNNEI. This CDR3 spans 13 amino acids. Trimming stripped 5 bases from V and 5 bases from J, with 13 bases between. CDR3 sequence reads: CASSLQGINEQYF. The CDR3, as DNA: TGTGCCAGCAGTTTGCAGGGGATCAACGAGCAGTACTTC.

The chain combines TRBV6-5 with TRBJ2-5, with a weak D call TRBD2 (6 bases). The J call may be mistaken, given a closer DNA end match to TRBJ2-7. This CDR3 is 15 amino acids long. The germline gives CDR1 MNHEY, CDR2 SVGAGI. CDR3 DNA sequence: TGTGCCAGCAGTATCCACTCGACTAGCTCCTACGAGCAGTACTTC. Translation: CASSIHSTSSYEQYF.

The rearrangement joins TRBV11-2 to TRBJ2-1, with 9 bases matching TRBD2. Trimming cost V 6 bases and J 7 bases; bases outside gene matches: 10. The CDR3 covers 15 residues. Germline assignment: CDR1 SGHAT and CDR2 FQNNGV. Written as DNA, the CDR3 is TGTGCCAGCAGATTAAGTAGCGGGAGTCAAAATGAGCAGTTCTTC. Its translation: CASRLSSGSQNEQFF.